These 31 T cell receptor beta chains were all obtained from the same sample, sequenced in a study of cytomegalovirus exposure and HLA in healthy donors. Libraries were prepared by immunoSEQ multiplex PCR; TCRdb keeps only in-frame clonotypes and omits some of them. The table lists approximately 90,000 clones, about 94% of them singletons, with 1.1% in the top ten. Material: PBMCs. These TCRs come from a woman aged 25 to 39 in good health and CMV-seropositive.

The V gene is TRBV28, the J gene TRBJ2-5, with TRBD1 as a possible D gene (6 bases). Deletions cut 6 bases from V and 5 bases from J, with 10 bases between. The CDR3 contains 12 residues. The germline CDR1 and CDR2 sequences are MDHEN and SYDVKM. CDR3 bases: TGTGCCAGCAGAGGGACACGCGAGACCCAGTACTTC. Translated, it gives CASRGTRETQYF.

The chain employs TRBV29-1 and TRBJ1-4; D gene unclear. The V gene's germline CDR1 is SQVTM and CDR2 ANQGSEA. This CDR3 spans 12 amino acids. V dropped 4 bases and J dropped 7 bases, with 10 bases sitting between them. The CDR3 DNA reads TGCAGCGTTGGGTTAACGGGTGAAAAACTGTTTTTT. This translates into CSVGLTGEKLFF.

The rearrangement joins TRBV11-2 to TRBJ2-7, with TRBD2 identical over 8 bases. This CDR3 spans 17 amino acids. With V trimmed by 1 base and J by 5 bases, 13 bases remained unmatched. Germline V gene data show CDR1 as SGHAT and CDR2 as FQNNGV. CDR3 residues: CASSLAPSGSLSHEQYF. CDR3 nucleotides: TGTGCCAGCAGCTTAGCCCCCAGCGGGAGCTTGAGCCACGAGCAGTACTTC.

Here the CDR3 DNA reads TGTGCCAGCAGCCTAAAAGAAGGGGTAGAAGCTTTCTTT. It encodes CASSLKEGVEAFF. V is TRBV7-9 and J is TRBJ1-1, with D possibly matching TRBD1 (5 bases). V shed 5 bases and J shed 8 bases, with 15 bases lying between them. The CDR3 length is 13 residues. Per germline, CDR1 SEHNR and CDR2 FQNEAQ (reference sequence).

A word on this clone: The germline gene is not matched at one end of the junction; a read error may be the cause. The J gene is TRBJ2-3, the V gene TRBV27; 7 bases line up with TRBD1. The germline V gene has CDR1 MNHEY and CDR2 SMNVEV (reference sequence). The CDR3 consists of 14 residues. Here the CDR3 reads CAGSPIGGEDTQYF. The CDR3 DNA reads TGTGCCGGCAGTCCAATAGGGGGCGAGGATACGCAGTATTTT.

The rearrangement links TRBV5-1 to TRBJ1-1; D unclear. The CDR3 is 13 residues long. With 1 base removed from V and 5 bases from J, the gap between germline ends came to 9 bases. Germline CDR1 is SGHRS and CDR2 is YFSETQ. CDR3 loop: CASSLSQPTEAFF. CDR3 nucleotide sequence: TGCGCCAGCAGCTTGTCACAGCCGACTGAAGCTTTCTTT.

This chain joins TRBV27 and TRBJ2-7; D is undetermined. V was trimmed by 0 bases and J by 3 bases, leaving 15 bases between them. The CDR3 length is 16 residues. Germline V lookup: CDR1 MNHEY, CDR2 SMNVEV (reference sequence). DNA of the CDR3: TGTGCCAGCAGTTTATCTTTCCCTGGCAGTAACTACGAGCAGTACTTC. This codes for CASSLSFPGSNYEQYF.

This clone was detected only once. V is TRBV27 and J is TRBJ2-7; TRBD1 is a possible D gene (6 bases). CDR3 length equals 15 residues. Trimming took 4 bases from V and 0 from J, leaving 13 bases between them. From germline, CDR1 is MNHEY and CDR2 SMNVEV (reference sequence). The CDR3 is CASSYRQDSSYEQYF. The DNA of the CDR3 is TGTGCCAGCAGTTATCGACAGGATAGCTCCTACGAGCAGTACTTC.

J is TRBJ2-1 and V is TRBV6-4; 8 bases fit TRBD1. The junction had 12 bases not matched to a gene; V was cut back by 5 bases and J by 6 bases. The CDR3 is 16 amino acids. CDR1 and CDR2 from the germline V gene are MRHNA and SNTAGT. In nucleotides, the CDR3 is TGTGCCAGCAGTCCTAAACCAGGGGGCCGCTTCAATGAGCAGTTCTTC. As protein: CASSPKPGGRFNEQFF.

The chain joins TRBV7-9 to TRBJ1-4, with 9 bases aligning to TRBD1. This CDR3 has 18 amino acids. Losses at the gene ends were 3 bases for V and 0 bases for J; bases not matched to a gene: 8. Germline V CDR1 and CDR2: SEHNR, FQNEAQ (reference sequence). CDR3 residues: CASSFPPGQGATNEKLFF. For the CDR3, the DNA is TGTGCCAGCAGCTTCCCCCCGGGACAGGGAGCAACTAATGAAAAACTGTTTTTT.

This chain uses TRBV5-1 with TRBJ2-1; D remains ambiguous. Germline CDR1 is SGHRS and CDR2 is YFSETQ. The ends were cut back, 0 bases at V and 6 bases at J, with 10 bases in the middle. The CDR3 spans 14 residues. The CDR3 spells CASSLVGQTNEQFF. The CDR3, as DNA: TGCGCCAGCAGCTTGGTTGGGCAAACCAATGAGCAGTTCTTC.

The chain joins TRBV18 to TRBJ1-1; no clear D. Germline CDR1 and CDR2: KGHSH and LQKENI. With 6 bases removed from V and 1 base from J, the gap between germline ends came to 15 bases. The CDR3 length is 15 residues. The CDR3 is CASSRVGDTNTEAFF. CDR3 sequence (DNA): TGTGCCAGCTCCCGGGTCGGCGATACGAACACTGAAGCTTTCTTT.

The chain uses TRBV5-4 and TRBJ2-1; D perhaps matches TRBD2 (7 bases). Germline loops: CDR1 SGHNT, CDR2 YYREEE (reference sequence). The CDR3 totals 12 residues. V was pared by 1 base and J by 12 bases, with 11 bases between. This CDR3 reads CASSLWGGRQFF. CDR3 coding DNA: TGTGCCAGCAGCTTGTGGGGGGGGCGGCAGTTCTTC.

V usage is TRBV4-3 and J usage is TRBJ2-3; the D gene is possibly TRBD2 (6 bases). The CDR3 has 17 amino acids. Per the germline V gene, CDR1 is LGHNA and CDR2 is YSLEER. V shed 0 bases and J shed 0 bases, with 13 bases lying between them. The CDR3 reads CASSQECERASTDTQYF. The CDR3 DNA follows: TGCGCCAGCAGCCAAGAGTGTGAGCGGGCTAGCACAGATACGCAGTATTTT.

This clone turned up a few times. The genes are TRBV6-5 and TRBJ1-2, with D perhaps TRBD1 (5 bases). The germline CDR1 and CDR2 sequences are MNHEY and SVGAGI. The CDR3 has 13 residues. Between the trimmed V and J ends, which lost 2 bases and 4 bases, there was a span of 8 bases. This chain's CDR3 is CASSYDRRYGYTF. The CDR3 region has the DNA TGTGCCAGCAGTTACGACAGACGCTATGGCTACACCTTC.

In its sample, this clone was seen once. This rearrangement joins TRBV5-1 to TRBJ1-5, with D possibly TRBD1 on 5 matching bases. Between the trimmed V and J ends, which lost 0 bases and 4 bases, there was a span of 17 bases. Germline CDR1 reads SGHRS; CDR2 reads YFSETQ. This CDR3 region has 17 residues. The CDR3 protein is CASSLASWHKGNQPQHF. The CDR3 nucleotides read TGCGCCAGCAGCTTGGCCAGCTGGCACAAGGGGAATCAGCCCCAGCATTTT.

The chain employs TRBV6-5 and TRBJ1-4; D perhaps matches TRBD1 (5 bases). With 3 bases removed from V and 2 bases from J, the gap between germline ends came to 10 bases. The CDR3 contains 15 residues. The V gene's germline CDR1 is MNHEY and CDR2 SVGAGI. For the CDR3, the DNA is TGTGCCAGCAGTTATGGGGCGGCGACTAATGAAAAACTGTTTTTT. Amino acid sequence: CASSYGAATNEKLFF.

This chain links TRBV28 with TRBJ2-1; 9 positions match TRBD1. The CDR3 spans 17 residues. The germline V gene has CDR1 MDHEN and CDR2 SYDVKM. V shed 2 bases, J shed 0 bases, and the junction held 5 bases outside the gene matches. The CDR3 here is CASSLGTGISSYNEQFF. In DNA form, the CDR3 reads TGTGCCAGCAGTTTAGGGACAGGGATAAGCTCCTACAATGAGCAGTTCTTC. Variable domain in full (rest from reference TRBV28 and TRBJ2-1): DVKVTQSSRYLVKRTGEKVFLECVQDMDHENMFWYRQDPGLGLRLIYFSYDVKMKEKGDIPEGYSVSREKKERFSLILESASTNQTSMYLCASSLGTGISSYNEQFFGPGTRLTVL.

This rearrangement joins TRBV28 to TRBJ2-7, with 11 bases aligning to TRBD2. Trimming removed 8 bases from V and 6 bases from J; junction bases left unmatched: 15. The CDR3 consists of 16 residues. The germline V gene has CDR1 MDHEN and CDR2 SYDVKM. The CDR3 region has the DNA TGTGCCAGCGCCCGGGGGTATAGCGGGAGGGCTACCGAGCAGTACTTC. Residues: CASARGYSGRATEQYF.

This chain joins TRBV7-9 and TRBJ2-1, with 7 bases aligning to TRBD2. V shed 4 bases and J 7 bases; nucleotides not matched to a gene: 10. The CDR3 is 15 residues long. The V gene's germline CDR1 is SEHNR and CDR2 FQNEAQ (reference sequence). This chain's CDR3 is CASSSVAGGGNEQFF. The DNA of the CDR3 is TGTGCCAGCAGCTCCGTAGCGGGTGGGGGGAATGAGCAGTTCTTC.

The chain combines TRBV28 with TRBJ2-5; TRBD1 agrees at 7 bases. CDR3 length: 14 amino acids. The V gene end was trimmed by 6 bases and the J gene end by 7 bases; junction bases not matched to a gene: 11. CDR1 MDHEN and CDR2 SYDVKM come from the germline V gene. The CDR3 is CASRPDRVGRTQYF. The CDR3 nucleotides are TGTGCCAGCAGACCCGACAGGGTTGGGAGGACCCAGTACTTC.

V and J are TRBV28 and TRBJ1-5; 7 bases match TRBD1. The CDR3 sequence is 15 residues long. The ends lost 6 bases at V and 0 bases at J; junction bases unmatched: 5. CDR1 and CDR2 (germline): MDHEN, SYDVKM. The CDR3: CASSPTGNSNQPQHF. The CDR3, as DNA: TGTGCCAGCAGCCCGACAGGGAATAGCAATCAGCCCCAGCATTTT. Full variable domain (remainder filled in from reference TRBV28 and TRBJ1-5): DVKVTQSSRYLVKRTGEKVFLECVQDMDHENMFWYRQDPGLGLRLIYFSYDVKMKEKGDIPEGYSVSREKKERFSLILESASTNQTSMYLCASSPTGNSNQPQHFGDGTRLSIL.

The J gene is TRBJ2-7, the V gene TRBV27; D is ambiguous. The CDR3 sequence is 15 residues long. The V gene lost 2 bases and the J gene lost 0 bases, with 11 bases spanning the gap. Germline CDR1 and CDR2: MNHEY and SMNVEV (reference sequence). This chain's CDR3 is CASSLNLRSSYEQYF. The DNA of the CDR3 is TGTGCCAGCAGTTTAAACCTAAGGAGCTCCTACGAGCAGTACTTC.

This chain connects TRBV29-1 to TRBJ2-2, with D perhaps matching TRBD1 (6 bases). The CDR3 length is 15 residues. The germline gives CDR1 SQVTM, CDR2 ANQGSEA. V shed 1 base and J shed 6 bases, with 15 bases lying between them. The CDR3, as DNA: TGCAGCGTTGAAGGGGGGCAGGGATTTTCCGGGGAGCTGTTTTTT. Translating it yields CSVEGGQGFSGELFF.

This clone was picked up a small number of times. The chain recombines TRBV11-2 with TRBJ2-7; 12 nucleotides agree with TRBD2. Germline loops: CDR1 SGHAT, CDR2 FQNNGV. V trimming: 4 bases; J trimming: 0 bases; junction bases outside the gene matches: 4. The CDR3 is 16 residues long. The CDR3: CASSSLAGGPSYEQYF. CDR3 sequence (DNA): TGTGCCAGCAGCTCGCTAGCGGGAGGGCCCTCCTACGAGCAGTACTTC.

The rearrangement uses TRBV11-2 and TRBJ1-4; 7 bases line up with TRBD1. Per the germline V gene, CDR1 is SGHAT and CDR2 is FQNNGV. The CDR3 consists of 15 residues. V shed 1 base, J shed 1 base, and the junction held 0 bases outside the gene matches. Here the CDR3 DNA reads TGTGCCAGCAGCTTAGGGGACAGAACTAATGAAAAACTGTTTTTT. Translating it yields CASSLGDRTNEKLFF.

This clone appeared a single time. This sequence joins TRBV27 and TRBJ2-7; 7 positions match TRBD2. V dropped 7 bases and J dropped 1; count of bases not matched to a gene: 10. The germline gives CDR1 MNHEY, CDR2 SMNVEV (reference sequence). The CDR3 is 15 residues long. CDR3 amino acids: CASTILRGGSYEQYF. The CDR3 DNA reads as TGTGCCAGCACTATACTCCGGGGAGGGTCCTACGAGCAGTACTTC.

This clone has a single count. This chain joins TRBV14 and TRBJ1-1; tentatively, D is TRBD1 (5 bases). CDR1 and CDR2 (germline): SGHDN, FVKESK. CDR3 length: 13 residues. V lost 6 bases and J lost 1, with 9 bases in between. For the CDR3, the DNA is TGTGCCAGCAGGAAGCAGGGGAACACTGAAGCTTTCTTT. This translates into CASRKQGNTEAFF.

CDR3 in amino acids: CASSLAGVGTGELFF. The CDR3 DNA is TGTGCCAGCAGCTTAGCGGGAGTAGGGACCGGGGAGCTGTTTTTT. This chain joins TRBV7-9 and TRBJ2-2, with D perhaps TRBD2 (5 bases). Deletions cut 0 bases from V and 5 bases from J, with 10 bases between. The germline V gene has CDR1 SEHNR and CDR2 FQNEAQ (reference sequence). The CDR3 runs to 15 residues. Based on the CDR3 plus reference TRBV7-9 and TRBJ2-2, the full variable domain is DTGVSQNPRHKITKRGQNVTFRCDPISEHNRLYWYRQTLGQGPEFLTYFQNEAQLEKSRLLSDRFSAERPKGSFSTLEIQRTEQGDSAMYLCASSLAGVGTGELFFGEGSRLTVL.

The chain has TRBV10-3 and TRBJ1-1; 11 bases align to TRBD1. This CDR3 comprises 16 residues. From germline, CDR1 is ENHRY and CDR2 SYGVKD. The ends lost 4 bases at V and 1 base at J; junction bases unmatched: 5. As DNA, the CDR3 is TGTGCCATCAGTGTTGGGACAGGGGGGGCGAACACTGAAGCTTTCTTT. As protein: CAISVGTGGANTEAFF.

This CDR3 is CASSPRTGMRQETQYF. In DNA, the CDR3 is TGTGCCAGCAGCCCCCGGACAGGAATGAGGCAAGAGACCCAGTACTTC. The chain links TRBV9 to TRBJ2-5; 7 nucleotides align to TRBD1. V dropped 4 bases and J dropped 2; count of bases not matched to a gene: 11. CDR1 is SGDLS, CDR2 YYNGEE, per germline. This CDR3 spans 16 amino acids.